This TCR beta chain comes out of a study of shared clonotypes between healthy human individuals. Study-wide results and caveats: Sampling covered blood only; tissue repertoires likely differ. Sequencing depth was expected to affect clonotype sharing among donors.

This clone has just one count. The antigen remains unidentified. Germline assignment: CDR1 MNHEY and CDR2 SVGAGI. With 1 base removed from V and 2 bases from J, the gap between germline ends came to 12 bases. The CDR3 is 15 residues long. Genomic DNA of every subset was divided equally among multiple immunoSEQ plates. Some clones are missing from TCRdb's copy, which holds only in-frame ones; the method was immunoSEQ multiplex PCR. The sample records about a million clones, 60% to 85% being singletons. Sequences were obtained from memory CD4+ T cells from PBMCs. Described subset: CD45RA-negative fraction. The sequence came from a man between 18 and 35 years old in good health. Some clones in this sample may be carry-over from other donors' samples. V gene TRBV6-5 combines with J gene TRBJ2-7, with D perhaps being TRBD1 or TRBD2 (5 bases each). CDR3 bases: TGTGCCAGCAGTTACTATTGGGACGGTACCTACGAGCAGTACTTC. It codes for CASSYYWDGTYEQYF.